These 20 T cell receptor beta chains originate from one sample sequenced in a study of blood T cell repertoires in COVID-19. The data were produced by immunoSEQ multiplex PCR, yet TCRdb's version contains in-frame clones alone and is incomplete. Here the sample spans 51,000 or so clones, roughly 89% being singletons. Sequenced material: peripheral blood. These receptors all come from a man aged 80 or over with active or convalescent COVID-19.

In DNA form, the CDR3 reads TGCGCCAGCAGCTTGGACTCCCGAACCACTGAAGCTTTCTTT. Amino acid sequence: CASSLDSRTTEAFF. The chain recombines TRBV5-1 with TRBJ1-1; D call uncertain. Trimming removed 0 bases from V and 4 bases from J, with 10 bases in between. Germline assignment: CDR1 SGHRS and CDR2 YFSETQ. CDR3 size: 14 residues.

This chain connects TRBV5-4 to TRBJ1-5; 7 bases map to TRBD1. The CDR3 loop spans 15 amino acids. Germline CDR1 SGHNT, CDR2 YYREEE (reference sequence). The V and J ends lost 9 bases and 0 bases, in that order; junction bases with no gene match: 9. The CDR3, as DNA: TGTGCCACCAAGGACAGGAGGAATAGCAATCAGCCCCAGCATTTT. Encoded protein: CATKDRRNSNQPQHF.

Points on this clone: Other DNA sequences in this specimen translate into the identical CDR3. The chain combines TRBV29-1 with TRBJ2-2; 10 bases line up with TRBD1. Trimming took 5 bases from V and 6 from J; bases not matched to a gene: 6. From germline, CDR1 is SQVTM and CDR2 ANQGSEA. This CDR3 spans 14 amino acids. CDR3 region: CSVRQGAGPGELFF. The CDR3 nucleotides are TGCAGCGTTCGACAGGGGGCGGGGCCCGGGGAGCTGTTTTTT.

This clone was seen a single time. The gene calls are TRBV6-5 and TRBJ2-7; weak D call: TRBD2 (6 bases). The V gene lost 1 base and the J gene lost 2 bases, with 15 bases spanning the gap. The germline V gene has CDR1 MNHEY and CDR2 SVGAGI. The CDR3 runs 16 residues. CDR3 residues: CASSYLGGIRPYEQYF. As DNA, the CDR3 is TGTGCCAGCAGTTACTTAGGAGGGATTCGACCCTACGAGCAGTACTTC.

CDR3 residues: CASSKGQGNSNQPQHF. In nucleotides, the CDR3 is TGTGCCAGTAGTAAGGGACAGGGAAATAGCAATCAGCCCCAGCATTTT. V and J are TRBV19 and TRBJ1-5, with TRBD1 matching over 9 bases. V lost 4 bases and J lost 0; bases outside the gene matches: 4. The CDR3 totals 16 residues. Per the germline V gene, CDR1 is LNHDA and CDR2 is SQIVND (reference sequence).

The V gene is TRBV20-1, the J gene TRBJ2-7; 12 positions agree with TRBD2. Germline V gives CDR1 DFQATT, CDR2 SNEGSKA (reference sequence). J was trimmed by 3 bases and V by 3 bases; bases with no gene match: 6. The CDR3 is made up of 15 amino acids. CDR3 DNA: TGCAGTGCTAGTGTACTAGCGGGGGGAGGCTACGAGCAGTACTTC. Translating gives CSASVLAGGGYEQYF.

This clone was counted a single time. The genes are TRBV6-2 or TRBV6-3 and TRBJ1-5, with D hard to call. Per germline, CDR1 MNHEY and CDR2 SVGEGT. Between the trimmed V and J ends, which lost 4 bases and 0 bases, there was a span of 13 bases. The CDR3 is made up of 16 amino acids. DNA of the CDR3: TGTGCCAGCAGTTCCTCGTTGACACTTAGCAATCAGCCCCAGCATTTT. This codes for CASSSSLTLSNQPQHF.

The chain uses TRBV4-3 and TRBJ2-7, with 12 bases matching TRBD2. CDR1 and CDR2 from the germline V gene are LGHNA and YSLEER. The CDR3 has 15 amino acids. V shed 2 bases, J shed 3 bases, and the junction held 2 bases outside the gene matches. This CDR3 reads CASSQMTSGSYEQYF. The DNA of the CDR3 is TGCGCCAGCAGCCAAATGACTAGCGGGAGCTACGAGCAGTACTTC.

The chain carries TRBV19 and TRBJ1-6, with D hard to call. This CDR3 has 15 residues. Germline V lookup: CDR1 LNHDA, CDR2 SQIVND (reference sequence). V gave up 8 bases and J gave up 0 bases, with 11 bases separating them. CDR3 in DNA: TGTGCCAGTCGGGCTCGGGACTCCTATAATTCACCCCTCCACTTT. It translates to CASRARDSYNSPLHF.

The V call is TRBV11-2, the J call TRBJ1-5; D ambiguous. The CDR3 is 13 residues long. V lost 5 bases, J lost 11 bases, and 16 bases lay in between. Germline V gives CDR1 SGHAT, CDR2 FQNNGV. CDR3 sequence (DNA): TGTGCCAGCAGCCTAGCCCCGGGCGGGGCCCAGCATTTT. As protein: CASSLAPGGAQHF.

The chain links TRBV6-5 to TRBJ2-2; TRBD1 is a possible D gene (5 bases). V lost 2 bases and J 4 bases, leaving 14 bases between the germline ends. This CDR3 spans 16 amino acids. The germline V gene has CDR1 MNHEY and CDR2 SVGAGI. CDR3 region: CASSYTLVRGTGELFF. In DNA, the CDR3 is TGTGCCAGCAGTTACACCCTAGTTAGGGGCACCGGGGAGCTGTTTTTT.

This clone was seen just once. The chain recombines TRBV5-1 with TRBJ2-7; D ambiguous. This CDR3 comprises 16 residues. The V end lost 0 bases, the J end lost 5 bases, and 18 bases lay between the germline ends. CDR1 and CDR2 from the germline V gene are SGHRS and YFSETQ. In DNA form, the CDR3 reads TGCGCCAGCAGCTTGGCGGGTGCTAGACTCATCAACGAGCAGTACTTC. It specifies CASSLAGARLINEQYF.

The V and J genes are TRBV2 and TRBJ1-2; 7 nucleotides agree with TRBD1. The CDR3 length is 14 residues. The junction had 8 bases not matched to a gene; V was cut back by 6 bases and J by 4 bases. The germline V gene has CDR1 SNHLY and CDR2 FYNNEI. The CDR3 nucleotides are TGTGCCAGCAGGGCCGGGGACAGTGGCTATGGCTACACCTTC. Its protein product is CASRAGDSGYGYTF.

The chain recombines TRBV21-1 with TRBJ1-2; the table assigns TRBD1, which was not confirmed against the DNA. TRBV21-1 is shown as a pseudogene. This CDR3 contains 14 residues. The CDR3 nucleotides read TGTGCCAGCAGCAAAGTCCCCAGGGTTCATGGCTACACCTTC. Amino acids: CASSKVPRVHGYTF.

This chain connects TRBV28 to TRBJ2-3; D might be TRBD2 (6 bases). Trimming cost V 4 bases and J 3 bases, with 17 bases left between them. CDR1 and CDR2 from the germline V gene are MDHEN and SYDVKM. This CDR3 spans 16 amino acids. The CDR3 here is CASSYLNIAATDTQYF. CDR3 DNA: TGTGCCAGCAGTTACTTAAATATAGCGGCTACAGATACGCAGTATTTT.

The rearrangement links TRBV6-5 to TRBJ1-6; D gene ambiguous. The CDR3 is 14 amino acids. Germline V lookup: CDR1 MNHEY, CDR2 SVGAGI. The V gene lost 8 bases and the J gene lost 7 bases, with 15 bases spanning the gap. CDR3 amino acids: CASRGATYNSPLHF. CDR3 sequence (DNA): TGTGCCAGCCGGGGAGCGACGTACAATTCACCCCTCCACTTT.

This chain connects TRBV12-5 to TRBJ1-6, with D hard to call. Trimming left V 4 bases short and J 9 bases short, with 10 bases between. This CDR3 comprises 13 residues. Germline V gene data show CDR1 as LGHNT and CDR2 as FRNRAP. The CDR3 bases are TGTGCTAGTGGTTCGGAACCAGGTTCACCCCTCCACTTT. It specifies CASGSEPGSPLHF.

V gene TRBV10-3 combines with J gene TRBJ1-1, with unresolved D. The CDR3 extends over 15 amino acids. The ends were cut back, 3 bases at V and 0 bases at J, with 11 bases in the middle. Germline loops: CDR1 ENHRY, CDR2 SYGVKD. The CDR3, as DNA: TGTGCCATCAGTGACGCTGGCAAGTTGAACACTGAAGCTTTCTTT. Protein: CAISDAGKLNTEAFF.

The rearrangement joins TRBV3-1 (or the pseudogene TRBV3-2) to TRBJ2-1, with 7 bases lining up with TRBD2. CDR3 length: 13 amino acids. V lost 3 bases to trimming and J lost 6 bases; unmatched junction nucleotides: 2. From germline, CDR1 is LGHDT and CDR2 YNNKEL (reference sequence). The CDR3 here is CASSQGTTNEQFF. DNA of the CDR3: TGTGCCAGCAGCCAGGGGACTACCAATGAGCAGTTCTTC.

Worth noting for this clone: At one end the junction does not follow the germline gene, possibly because of a read error. The chain couples TRBV15 to TRBJ2-5; 7 positions agree with TRBD1. The CDR3 is 11 amino acids. Looked up from germline, CDR1 is LNHNV and CDR2 is YYDKDF (reference sequence). Here the CDR3 DNA reads TGTGCCACCAGCGTTGGGACAGTCCCTAACTTC. This translates into CATSVGTVPNF.